This record covers a single T cell receptor beta chain. Its recognized antigen is unknown. The sample holds no much larger clone one base away, and base qualities are not on file. Peripheral blood was donated by five healthy children aged about 15-56 months undergoing elective routine surgery and by five healthy nonsmoking adults. A FACSAria III cell sorter was used to sort live, Annexin V-negative naive CD8+ T cells (CD3+CD8+CD45RA+CCR7+). Per sample, between roughly 20,000 and 110,000 naive CD8+ T cells were obtained by sorting. Ficoll-Paque density gradient centrifugation of diluted blood was used to isolate mononuclear cells. Before sorting, mononuclear cells were cryopreserved in roughly 10% DMSO plus 90% FBS and kept long term at -150 degrees C. Annexin V and antibodies against CD3, CD8, CCR7 and CD45RA were used to stain the thawed cells. The DNeasy Blood and Tissue Kit was used to extract genomic DNA from snap-frozen pellets of sorted cells.

This sample was included in a study of naive CD8 T cells in extremely preterm neonates (dated by TCRdb to 2016 to 2017). Notes on the research overall: The adult participants' age range is given as 25-50 years in the abstract but as 20-50 years in the methods. TCRbeta CDR3 repertoires of sorted naive CD8+ T cells were compared across four age groups: extremely preterm neonates, term neonates, young children and adults.

From cysteine to phenylalanine, the CDR3 is 17 amino acids long. Just the 51-base CDR3 DNA is kept, in frame starting at base 1. Looking up the germline V gene yields CDR1 SNHLY and CDR2 FYNNEI. Trimming takes 2 bases from V and 1 base from J, and the germline ends sit 18 bases apart. The research as a whole found: Significantly lower iChao1 richness than in all other age groups (p < 0.05) and an even clone distribution were observed in preterm neonates, indicating a less rich repertoire. A larger fraction of CDR3 nucleotide sequences was shared among preterm neonates (about 2.5%) than among term neonates (about 0.4%), young children (0.03%) and adults (about 0.01%). As limitations, the authors pointed to a small sample size and variable productive template counts among preterm samples. Preterm CDR3s were shorter, with fewer N additions and less junctional trimming, and were closer to germline than those of older groups. To track T cell development within individuals, the authors urged prospective longitudinal studies of preterm and term neonates.

A two-step, bias-controlled multiplex PCR was used to amplify TCRbeta CDR3 regions from genomic DNA. Primers specific for every TRBV and TRBJ gene segment were used in the multiplex PCR. The immunoSEQ Assay was used to generate the TCRbeta repertoire data. The paper's data handling went like this. A relative-frequency ratio and a modified nearest-neighbor algorithm were applied to filter and cluster reads so that closely related sequences were merged. V, D and J gene assignments for CDR3 sequences followed IMGT annotation. Template counts were normalized for PCR amplification bias and quantified against synthetic TCR CDR3 analog sequences. Analyses were restricted to unique productive sequences, meaning in-frame CDR3 sequences without stop codons. The immunoSEQ Analyzer software was used to compute clonality, defined as 1 minus Pielou's evenness, and iChao1 richness. Statistical testing was performed in JMP, using Student's t-test or a non-parametric test depending on Shapiro-Wilk normality results. TCRdb obtained this table from immuneACCESS and retained in-frame rearrangements with V and J assigned. These tables miss some clones; where compared with another copy, unresolved V genes account for less than half of the shortfall, and the remainder is unexplained. Clonal size and the V and J genes are those of that table, whereas D and trimming came from the DNA. This sample holds some 5,900 clones; about 98% were observed only once. 1% to 1.5% of the sample lies in the top ten.

The TCR sequence derives from a human donor in good health. Sequenced sample: naive CD8+ T cells from blood. The chain uses TRBV2 and TRBJ2-7; possibly the D gene is TRBD1, per 6 matching bases. In nucleotide form, the sequence is TGTGCCAGCAGTGAAAGGGGGACACAGCATTTGTCCTACGAGCAGTACTTC. Translation gives CASSERGTQHLSYEQYF.